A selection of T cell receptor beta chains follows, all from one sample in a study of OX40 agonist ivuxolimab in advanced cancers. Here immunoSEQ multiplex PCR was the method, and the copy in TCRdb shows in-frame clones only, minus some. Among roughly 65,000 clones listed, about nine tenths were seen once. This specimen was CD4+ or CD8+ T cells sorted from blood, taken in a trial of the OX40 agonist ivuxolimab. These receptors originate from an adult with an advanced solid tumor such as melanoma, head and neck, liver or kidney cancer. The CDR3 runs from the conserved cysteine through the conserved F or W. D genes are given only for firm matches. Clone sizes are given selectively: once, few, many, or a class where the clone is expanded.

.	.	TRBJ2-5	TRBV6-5	TGTGCCAGCAACCCCTTGGAGACCCAGTACTTC	CASNPLETQYF
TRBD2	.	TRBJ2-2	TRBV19	TGTGCCAGTAGTATGGTAGCGGGAGGGGCGAACACCGGGGAGCTGTTTTTT	CASSMVAGGANTGELFF
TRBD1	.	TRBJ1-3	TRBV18	TGTGCCAGCTCAAAGACGACAGGGAGGACTGGAAACACCATATATTTT	CASSKTTGRTGNTIYF
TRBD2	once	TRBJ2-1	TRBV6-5	TGTGCCAGTAGATCTACGAGACTAGCGGGCAATGAGCAGTTCTTC	CASRSTRLAGNEQFF
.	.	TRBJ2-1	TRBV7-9	TGTGCCAGCAGCAGAGGGAGCTCCTACAATGAGCAGTTCTTC	CASSRGSSYNEQFF
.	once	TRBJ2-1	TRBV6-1	TGTGCCAGCAGTGAAATAATGGAGGGCCTAGAGCAGTTCTTC	CASSEIMEGLEQFF
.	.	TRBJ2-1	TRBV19	TGTGCCAGTAGAATCGTGGCTAGTGCCAATGAGCAGTTCTTC	CASRIVASANEQFF
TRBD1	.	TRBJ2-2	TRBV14	TGTGCCAGCAGCCCTGTGGACAGGGTTTTTCCCCCCGGGGAGCTGTTTTTT	CASSPVDRVFPPGELFF
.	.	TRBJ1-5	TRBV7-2	TGTGCCAGCAGCTTAGCGACAGGCAATCAGCCCCAGCATTTT	CASSLATGNQPQHF
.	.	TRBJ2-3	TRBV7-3	TGTGCCAGCAGGCAAACAGGGTCTGATACGCAGTATTTT	CASRQTGSDTQYF
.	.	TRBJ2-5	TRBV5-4	TGTGCCAGCAGCTCCGACAGGAGACAAGAGACCCAGTACTTC	CASSSDRRQETQYF
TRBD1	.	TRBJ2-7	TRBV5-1	TGCGCCAGTCGACAGGGCAGCGAGCAGTACTTC	CASRQGSEQYF
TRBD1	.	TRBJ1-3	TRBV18	TGTGCCAGCTCACCGACTCACGCAGGGGGCTTTGGTGGAAACACCATATATTTT	CASSPTHAGGFGGNTIYF
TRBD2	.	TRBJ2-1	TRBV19	TGTGCCAGTAGTATAACCGGGAGGGCCCATAATGAGCAGTTCTTC	CASSITGRAHNEQFF
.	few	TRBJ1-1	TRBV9	TGTGCCAGCAGCGTAGAGGGGACGGTGAACACTGAAGCTTTCTTT	CASSVEGTVNTEAFF
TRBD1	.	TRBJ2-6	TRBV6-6	TGTGCCAGCAGAACCGGACAGGTTGGGGCCAACGTCCTGACTTTC	CASRTGQVGANVLTF
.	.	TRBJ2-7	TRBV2	TGTGCCACCGCCGGGACACGCTCCTACGAGCAGTACTTC	CATAGTRSYEQYF
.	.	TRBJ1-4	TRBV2	TGTGCCAGCAGCGGATCTAAGGGCGAAAAACTGTTTTTT	CASSGSKGEKLFF
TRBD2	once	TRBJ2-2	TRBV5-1	TGCGCCAGCAGCCCGGGGACTAAATCTAACACCGGGGAGCTGTTTTTT	CASSPGTKSNTGELFF
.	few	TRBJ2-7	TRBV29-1	TGCAGCGTTGTTCAACCCGGGAGCCCCTACGAGCAGTACTTC	CSVVQPGSPYEQYF
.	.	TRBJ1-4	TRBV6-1	TGTGCCATATGCCCCCGAGGAGAGGAGAAACTGTTTTTT	CAICPRGEEKLFF
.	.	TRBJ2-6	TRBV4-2	TGTGCCAGCAGCCAAGATCGGGGGTCTGGGGCCAACGTCCTGACTTTC	CASSQDRGSGANVLTF
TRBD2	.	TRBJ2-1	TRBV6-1	TGTGCCAGCAGTGAATTCGGCGGGAGTTCCTACAATGAGCAGTTCTTC	CASSEFGGSSYNEQFF
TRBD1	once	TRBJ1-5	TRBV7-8	TGTGCCAGCAGCTTGGGGACAGGCGACATTAGCAATCAGCCCCAGCATTTT	CASSLGTGDISNQPQHF
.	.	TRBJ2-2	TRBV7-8	TGTGCCAGCAGCCCCCGGGACACGAACACCGGGGAGCTGTTTTTT	CASSPRDTNTGELFF
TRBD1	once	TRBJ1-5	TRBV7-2	TGTGCCAGCAGCTATCGGACAGGGACGGATAGCAATCAGCCCCAGCATTTT	CASSYRTGTDSNQPQHF
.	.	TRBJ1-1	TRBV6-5	TGTGCCAGCAGTTATAAGGCCTTTGGGAGGTGGACTGAAGCTTTCTTT	CASSYKAFGRWTEAFF
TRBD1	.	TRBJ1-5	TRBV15	TGTGCCACCAGCAGCTGGGGGGACAGGGGGCCTGGTCAGCCCCAGCATTTT	CATSSWGDRGPGQPQHF